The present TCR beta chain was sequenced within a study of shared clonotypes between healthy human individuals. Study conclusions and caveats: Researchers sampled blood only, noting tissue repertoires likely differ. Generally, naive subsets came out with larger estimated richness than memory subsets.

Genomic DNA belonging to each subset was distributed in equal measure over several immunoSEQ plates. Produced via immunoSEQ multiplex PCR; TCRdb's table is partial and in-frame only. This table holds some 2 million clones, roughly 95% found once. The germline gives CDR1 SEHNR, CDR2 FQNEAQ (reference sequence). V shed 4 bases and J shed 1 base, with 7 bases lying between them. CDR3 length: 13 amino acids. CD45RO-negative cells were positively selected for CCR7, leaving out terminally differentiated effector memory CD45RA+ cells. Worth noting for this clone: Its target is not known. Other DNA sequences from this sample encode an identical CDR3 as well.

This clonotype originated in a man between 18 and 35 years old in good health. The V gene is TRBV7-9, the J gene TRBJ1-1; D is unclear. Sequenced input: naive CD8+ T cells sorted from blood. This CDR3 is CASSSGENTEAFF. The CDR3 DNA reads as TGTGCCAGCAGCTCTGGGGAGAACACTGAAGCTTTCTTT.